The 5 T cell receptor beta chains given below trace back to one sample, sequenced in a study of blood T cell repertoires in COVID-19 (dated by TCRdb to 2020 to 2022). The method was the immunoSEQ multiplex PCR assay. Entries here come from immuneACCESS through TCRdb and include only in-frame sequences with V and J called. Some clones fail to appear in such tables; in the studies checked, an unresolved V gene covers under half of the shortfall, and the cause of the remainder is unknown. This sample comprises about 110,000 clones, around 90% of them detected only once. The ten largest clonotypes hold around 5.1% of the sample. The sequencing input was peripheral blood. The source of these receptors is a human donor in a cohort sampled during active COVID-19.

The gene calls are TRBV11-2 and TRBJ1-1, with D possibly being TRBD1 (5 bases). The V and J ends lost 0 bases and 5 bases respectively, with 10 bases between them. Germline CDR1 reads SGHAT; CDR2 reads FQNNGV. The CDR3 has 14 residues. CDR3: CASSLEGVGTEAFF. The DNA of the CDR3 is TGTGCCAGCAGCTTAGAAGGGGTCGGGACTGAAGCTTTCTTT.

This clone is a singleton in its sample. J is TRBJ2-2 and V is TRBV28; D perhaps matches TRBD1 (6 bases). The V end was cut by 3 bases, the J end by 0 bases, with 17 bases between. Germline assignment: CDR1 MDHEN and CDR2 SYDVKM. This CDR3 region has 18 residues. The CDR3 spells CASSFYYRVLPNTGELFF. CDR3 DNA: TGTGCCAGCAGTTTCTACTACAGGGTACTACCGAACACCGGGGAGCTGTTTTTT. Supplemented by reference TRBV28 and TRBJ2-2, the full variable domain reads DVKVTQSSRYLVKRTGEKVFLECVQDMDHENMFWYRQDPGLGLRLIYFSYDVKMKEKGDIPEGYSVSREKKERFSLILESASTNQTSMYLCASSFYYRVLPNTGELFFGEGSRLTVL.

The chain joins TRBV5-4 to TRBJ2-5; the D gene is possibly TRBD2 (5 bases). Germline V gene lookup returns CDR1 SGHNT and CDR2 YYREEE (reference sequence). The CDR3 extends over 16 amino acids. V lost 4 bases and J 4 bases, leaving 20 bases between the germline ends. CDR3 nucleotide sequence: TGTGCCAGCAGCGCGGAGGCGACGGAAGAATTAGAGACCCAGTACTTC. Protein: CASSAEATEELETQYF.

The V and J genes are TRBV6-5 and TRBJ1-5; no firm D call. With 3 bases removed from V and 0 bases from J, the gap between germline ends came to 6 bases. CDR1 and CDR2 from the germline V gene are MNHEY and SVGAGI. The CDR3 runs 14 residues. CDR3 DNA sequence: TGTGCCAGCAGTTATGGCTTTAGCAATCAGCCCCAGCATTTT. Translating it yields CASSYGFSNQPQHF.

The rearrangement links TRBV18 to TRBJ1-6; the D gene is possibly TRBD1 (5 bases). The germline V gene has CDR1 KGHSH and CDR2 LQKENI. The CDR3 consists of 15 residues. The V and J ends lost 0 bases and 9 bases respectively, with 12 bases between them. The CDR3 loop is CASSPPGQTGSPLHF. The CDR3 DNA follows: TGTGCCAGCTCACCACCGGGGCAAACCGGTTCACCCCTCCACTTT.